Listed here is a single TCR beta chain. Its antigen is unknown. Both 60 Vbeta primers and 13 Jbeta primers went into the PCR. Sequencing used immunoSEQ multiplex PCR; TCRdb keeps in-frame clones, though not all of them. The profile shows fewer than 150,000 clones, approximately 83% of them singletons. The data belong to a study of cytomegalovirus exposure and HLA in healthy donors. Findings and limits, study-wide: CMV serostatus alone was available as immune exposure information. By a later analysis, the bulk of CMV-associated TCR beta chains appeared HLA-restricted.

Germline CDR1 and CDR2: SQVTM and ANQGSEA. This CDR3 is built from 11 residues. V was clipped by 8 bases and J by 6 bases; unmatched bases: 4. The chain carries TRBV29-1 and TRBJ2-1; 7 positions agree with TRBD1. The material sequenced was PBMCs. The receptor's source is a woman younger than 30 in good health and CMV-seronegative. The CDR3 is CSFYRGNEQFF. As DNA, the CDR3 is TGCAGCTTCTACAGGGGCAATGAGCAGTTCTTC.